This TCR beta chain was recorded in a study of blood T cells in healthy people across ages. As to this clonotype: The target antigen is unknown.

Using a J-beta primer mix together with a sample-barcoded 5' primer, a second PCR was run for about 6 to 12 cycles. Per sample, CDR3-containing paired-end reads numbered at least 2.5 million. From the 5' RACE reads, TCRdb called clonotypes with MiXCR, one entry per CDR3 protein. The sample holds about 780,000 distinct CDR3 sequences, less than 60% seen once. Study conclusions and caveats: The long-lived group displayed more naive CD4+ cells, plus higher diversity, than the aged donors did. CMV infection status of these donors was not known.

Every donor contributed roughly 10 milliliters of peripheral blood by blood draw. V dropped 3 bases and J dropped 3 bases, with 9 bases sitting between them. CDR3 size: 14 residues. The origin of this receptor is a man older than 75 in good health. V gene TRBV12-3 or TRBV12-4 combines with J gene TRBJ2-1, with D maybe TRBD2 (5 bases). The sample was blood. The DNA for the CDR3 is TGTGCCAGCAGTTTGAACGGGGTCTACAATGAGCAGTTCTTC. This codes for CASSLNGVYNEQFF.